A selection of T cell receptor beta chains follows, all from one sample in a study of early T cells in non-severe SARS-CoV-2 infection. MiXCR was run by TCRdb on the 5' RACE reads, yielding one entry per CDR3 protein. Of about 23,000 distinct CDR3 sequences in the sample, roughly 5% were seen once. The sequenced sample consisted of whole blood. These receptors were obtained from an adult who was a healthcare worker with PCR-confirmed SARS-CoV-2 infection or an uninfected control (not recorded which). Both conserved end residues are part of each CDR3. D genes are given only for firm matches. Clone size is shown for a subset of rows, as once, few, many or a class of expanded clone.

v_gene: TRBV29-1; abundance: NA; d_gene: TRBD1; j_gene: TRBJ2-3; CDR3aa: CSVGQGSTDTQYF; CDR3nt: TGCAGCGTCGGACAGGGGAGCACAGATACGCAGTATTTT
v_gene: TRBV2; abundance: few; d_gene: NA; j_gene: TRBJ2-1; CDR3aa: CASSERKGYNEQFF; CDR3nt: TGTGCCAGCAGTGAGCGCAAGGGTTACAATGAGCAGTTCTTC
v_gene: TRBV12-3/TRBV12-4; abundance: many; d_gene: NA; j_gene: TRBJ1-5; CDR3aa: CATQSGTDNQPQHF; CDR3nt: TGTGCCACTCAGTCCGGGACTGACAATCAGCCCCAGCATTTT
v_gene: TRBV29-1; abundance: many; d_gene: NA; j_gene: TRBJ2-1; CDR3aa: CSVNRVHEQFF; CDR3nt: TGCAGCGTTAACAGGGTTCATGAGCAGTTCTTC
v_gene: TRBV11-1; abundance: NA; d_gene: NA; j_gene: TRBJ2-1; CDR3aa: CASSLIHEQFF; CDR3nt: TGTGCCAGCAGCTTAATCCATGAGCAGTTCTTC
v_gene: TRBV6-5; abundance: many; d_gene: TRBD1; j_gene: TRBJ1-4; CDR3aa: CASSYSWDREGKLFF; CDR3nt: TGTGCCAGCAGTTACTCGTGGGACAGGGAAGGAAAACTGTTTTTT
v_gene: TRBV5-1; abundance: few; d_gene: NA; j_gene: TRBJ1-2; CDR3aa: CASSGGLILGSNYGYTF; CDR3nt: TGCGCCAGCAGCGGCGGACTTATCCTCGGGTCTAACTATGGCTACACCTTC
v_gene: TRBV28; abundance: many; d_gene: TRBD1; j_gene: TRBJ1-2; CDR3aa: CASSLVPGQGAYGYTF; CDR3nt: TGTGCCAGCAGTTTAGTCCCGGGACAGGGGGCATATGGCTACACCTTC
v_gene: TRBV6-1; abundance: many; d_gene: TRBD1; j_gene: TRBJ2-2; CDR3aa: CASSIHDRAGELFF; CDR3nt: TGTGCCAGCAGCATCCATGACAGGGCCGGGGAGCTGTTTTTT
v_gene: TRBV7-8; abundance: few; d_gene: TRBD2; j_gene: TRBJ2-1; CDR3aa: CASNQLALYNNEQFF; CDR3nt: TGTGCCAGCAACCAACTAGCGCTCTACAACAATGAGCAGTTCTTC
v_gene: TRBV4-1; abundance: many; d_gene: NA; j_gene: TRBJ1-2; CDR3aa: CASSQDLYYGYTF; CDR3nt: TGCGCCAGCAGCCAAGACCTTTACTATGGCTACACCTTC
v_gene: TRBV20-1; abundance: NA; d_gene: TRBD1; j_gene: TRBJ1-5; CDR3aa: CSANPGTGGNQPQHF; CDR3nt: TGCAGTGCTAACCCGGGGACAGGGGGCAATCAGCCCCAGCATTTT
v_gene: TRBV19; abundance: few; d_gene: TRBD1; j_gene: TRBJ2-7; CDR3aa: CASTPGQGSYEQYF; CDR3nt: TGTGCCAGTACTCCAGGACAGGGCTCCTACGAGCAGTACTTC
v_gene: TRBV27; abundance: many; d_gene: NA; j_gene: TRBJ2-3; CDR3aa: CASSLWRAWDTTDTQYF; CDR3nt: TGTGCCAGCAGTTTATGGAGGGCGTGGGACACGACAGATACGCAGTATTTT
v_gene: TRBV7-9; abundance: many; d_gene: TRBD2; j_gene: TRBJ2-1; CDR3aa: CASSPRRTSGRFDEQFF; CDR3nt: TGTGCCAGCAGCCCCCGCCGGACTAGCGGGAGGTTCGATGAGCAGTTCTTC
v_gene: TRBV5-1; abundance: many; d_gene: TRBD2; j_gene: TRBJ2-7; CDR3aa: CASSPGTSGSSWSYEQYF; CDR3nt: TGCGCCAGCAGCCCCGGGACTAGCGGGAGTTCTTGGTCCTACGAGCAGTACTTC
v_gene: TRBV6-5; abundance: NA; d_gene: NA; j_gene: TRBJ1-6; CDR3aa: CASSRDKYSPLHF; CDR3nt: TGTGCCAGCAGTAGGGACAAATATTCACCCCTCCACTTT
v_gene: TRBV4-3; abundance: medium-sized; d_gene: NA; j_gene: TRBJ2-3; CDR3aa: CASSQVTGRSTDTQYF; CDR3nt: TGCGCCAGCAGCCAAGTAACGGGACGTAGCACAGATACGCAGTATTTT
v_gene: TRBV20-1; abundance: many; d_gene: NA; j_gene: TRBJ2-1; CDR3aa: CSARDTAPGGDQIRVNEQFF; CDR3nt: TGCAGTGCTAGAGACACAGCGCCAGGAGGGGATCAGATCAGGGTGAATGAGCAGTTCTTC
v_gene: TRBV4-3; abundance: many; d_gene: NA; j_gene: TRBJ1-2; CDR3aa: CASSPSDGGLDYGYTF; CDR3nt: TGCGCCAGCAGCCCCAGTGACGGGGGGCTGGACTATGGCTACACCTTC
v_gene: TRBV20-1; abundance: few; d_gene: TRBD1; j_gene: TRBJ1-6; CDR3aa: CSASGTGYNSPLHF; CDR3nt: TGCAGTGCTAGTGGGACAGGGTATAATTCACCCCTCCACTTT
v_gene: TRBV28; abundance: NA; d_gene: NA; j_gene: TRBJ2-4; CDR3aa: CASSTGQWAKNIQYF; CDR3nt: TGTGCCAGCAGTACGGGCCAGTGGGCCAAAAACATTCAGTACTTC
v_gene: TRBV27; abundance: many; d_gene: TRBD2; j_gene: TRBJ2-5; CDR3aa: CASSYIWTSGQETQYF; CDR3nt: TGTGCCAGCAGTTATATCTGGACTAGCGGGCAAGAGACCCAGTACTTC
v_gene: TRBV24-1; abundance: many; d_gene: TRBD1; j_gene: TRBJ1-4; CDR3aa: CATSDSAGTGNEKLFF; CDR3nt: TGTGCCACCAGTGATTCGGCCGGGACAGGGAATGAAAAACTGTTTTTT
v_gene: TRBV12-5; abundance: NA; d_gene: NA; j_gene: TRBJ2-1; CDR3aa: CASGLGRNEQFF; CDR3nt: TGTGCTAGTGGTTTGGGACGCAATGAGCAGTTCTTC
v_gene: TRBV20-1; abundance: few; d_gene: NA; j_gene: TRBJ2-5; CDR3aa: CSAVGVGAEETQYF; CDR3nt: TGCAGTGCTGTGGGGGTCGGGGCTGAGGAGACCCAGTACTTC
v_gene: TRBV7-6; abundance: few; d_gene: TRBD1; j_gene: TRBJ2-1; CDR3aa: CASSLGGFLATGRPYNEQFF; CDR3nt: TGTGCCAGCAGCTTAGGCGGTTTTCTTGCGACAGGGAGACCCTACAATGAGCAGTTCTTC
v_gene: TRBV5-1; abundance: few; d_gene: NA; j_gene: TRBJ1-1; CDR3aa: CASSSPGRNTEAFF; CDR3nt: TGCGCCAGCAGCTCACCAGGACGGAACACTGAAGCTTTCTTT
v_gene: TRBV5-6; abundance: many; d_gene: TRBD2; j_gene: TRBJ2-1; CDR3aa: CASSPPGGNEQFF; CDR3nt: TGTGCCAGCAGCCCGCCGGGAGGCAATGAGCAGTTCTTC
v_gene: TRBV20-1; abundance: NA; d_gene: NA; j_gene: TRBJ1-5; CDR3aa: CSATKTGNQPQHF; CDR3nt: TGCAGTGCTACCAAGACGGGGAATCAGCCCCAGCATTTT
v_gene: TRBV5-1; abundance: many; d_gene: NA; j_gene: TRBJ1-1; CDR3aa: CASSWGGDTEAFF; CDR3nt: TGCGCCAGTAGCTGGGGTGGAGACACTGAAGCTTTCTTT
v_gene: TRBV20-1; abundance: many; d_gene: NA; j_gene: TRBJ2-5; CDR3aa: CSARDLAAQETQYF; CDR3nt: TGCAGTGCTAGAGATCTGGCCGCCCAAGAGACCCAGTACTTC
v_gene: TRBV27; abundance: many; d_gene: NA; j_gene: TRBJ1-1; CDR3aa: CASSSVMNTEAFF; CDR3nt: TGTGCCAGCAGTTCAGTCATGAACACTGAAGCTTTCTTT
v_gene: TRBV29-1; abundance: many; d_gene: TRBD2; j_gene: TRBJ2-2; CDR3aa: CSVAGTSGTSNTGELFF; CDR3nt: TGCAGCGTCGCTGGGACTAGCGGGACCTCGAACACCGGGGAGCTGTTTTTT
v_gene: TRBV5-5; abundance: many; d_gene: TRBD1; j_gene: TRBJ2-5; CDR3aa: CASSFRAGGQTFQETQYF; CDR3nt: TGTGCCAGCAGCTTTAGGGCAGGGGGTCAAACTTTCCAAGAGACCCAGTACTTC
v_gene: TRBV6-2/TRBV6-3; abundance: many; d_gene: TRBD1; j_gene: TRBJ1-2; CDR3aa: CASSPSTGTGDGYTF; CDR3nt: TGTGCCAGCAGTCCATCGACCGGGACAGGGGATGGCTACACCTTC
v_gene: TRBV7-9; abundance: NA; d_gene: NA; j_gene: TRBJ2-1; CDR3aa: CASSLPVETPYNEQFF; CDR3nt: TGTGCCAGCAGCCTCCCGGTTGAGACTCCCTACAATGAGCAGTTCTTC
v_gene: TRBV20-1; abundance: many; d_gene: NA; j_gene: TRBJ1-5; CDR3aa: CSARRPGKEEQPQHF; CDR3nt: TGCAGTGCTAGAAGGCCAGGGAAGGAGGAACAGCCCCAGCATTTT
v_gene: TRBV27; abundance: many; d_gene: NA; j_gene: TRBJ1-5; CDR3aa: CASSVRGGGYSNQPQHF; CDR3nt: TGTGCCAGCAGTGTCCGAGGAGGGGGTTATAGCAATCAGCCCCAGCATTTT
v_gene: TRBV28; abundance: NA; d_gene: NA; j_gene: TRBJ1-6; CDR3aa: CASSLKQGSNSPLHF; CDR3nt: TGTGCCAGCAGTTTAAAACAAGGCTCCAATTCACCCCTCCACTTT
v_gene: TRBV5-4; abundance: many; d_gene: NA; j_gene: TRBJ2-3; CDR3aa: CASSLDGIGADTQYF; CDR3nt: TGTGCCAGCAGCTTGGACGGGATAGGGGCAGATACGCAGTATTTT
v_gene: TRBV27; abundance: NA; d_gene: TRBD2; j_gene: TRBJ2-3; CDR3aa: CASSFYGRAGADTQYF; CDR3nt: TGTGCCAGCAGTTTTTACGGGAGGGCCGGCGCAGATACGCAGTATTTT
v_gene: TRBV6-2/TRBV6-3; abundance: many; d_gene: TRBD2; j_gene: TRBJ2-2; CDR3aa: CASSYSPTSGSHTGELFF; CDR3nt: TGTGCCAGCAGTTACTCTCCGACTAGCGGGAGCCATACCGGGGAGCTGTTTTTT